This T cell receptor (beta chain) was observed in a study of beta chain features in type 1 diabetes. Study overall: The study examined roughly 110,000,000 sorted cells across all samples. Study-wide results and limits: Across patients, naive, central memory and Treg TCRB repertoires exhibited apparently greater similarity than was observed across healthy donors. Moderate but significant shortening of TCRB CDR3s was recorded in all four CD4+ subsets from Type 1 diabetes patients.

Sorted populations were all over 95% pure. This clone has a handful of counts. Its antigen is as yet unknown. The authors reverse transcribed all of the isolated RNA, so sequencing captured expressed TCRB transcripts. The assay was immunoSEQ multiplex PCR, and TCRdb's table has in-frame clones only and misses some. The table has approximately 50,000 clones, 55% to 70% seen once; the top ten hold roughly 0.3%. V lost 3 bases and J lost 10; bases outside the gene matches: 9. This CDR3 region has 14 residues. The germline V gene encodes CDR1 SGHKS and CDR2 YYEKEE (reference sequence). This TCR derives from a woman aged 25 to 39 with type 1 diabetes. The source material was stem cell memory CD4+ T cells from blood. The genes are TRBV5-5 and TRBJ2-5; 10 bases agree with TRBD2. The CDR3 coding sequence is TGTGCCAGCAGCTCCCCGTCTAGCGGGAGTTTCCAGTACTTC. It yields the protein CASSSPSSGSFQYF. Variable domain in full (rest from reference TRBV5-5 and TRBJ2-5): DAGVTQSPTHLIKTRGQQVTLRCSPISGHKSVSWYQQVLGQGPQFIFQYYEKEERGRGNFPDRFSARQFPNYSSELNVNALLLGDSALYLCASSSPSSGSFQYFGPGTRLLVL.